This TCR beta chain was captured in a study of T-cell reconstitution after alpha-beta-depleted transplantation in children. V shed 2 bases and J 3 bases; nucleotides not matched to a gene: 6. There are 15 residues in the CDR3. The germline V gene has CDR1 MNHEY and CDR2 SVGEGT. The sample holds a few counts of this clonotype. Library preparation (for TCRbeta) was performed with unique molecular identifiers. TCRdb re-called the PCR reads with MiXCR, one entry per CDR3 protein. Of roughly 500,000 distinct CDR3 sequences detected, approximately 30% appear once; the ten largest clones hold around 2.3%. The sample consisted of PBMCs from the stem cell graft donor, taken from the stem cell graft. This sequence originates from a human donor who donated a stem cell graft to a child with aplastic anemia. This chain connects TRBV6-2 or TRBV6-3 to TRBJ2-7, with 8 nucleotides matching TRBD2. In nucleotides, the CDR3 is TGTGCCAGCAGTTACGAGGGACTAGAGGACTACGAGCAGTACGTC. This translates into CASSYEGLEDYEQYV.